A single sample gave rise to the 30 T cell receptor beta chains below, sequenced in a study of regulatory T cells in long-lasting Graves disease. Arm-PCR of CDR3 regions and iRepertoire HTBI primers were used to build TCR beta libraries. MiXCR was run by TCRdb on the multiplex PCR reads, yielding one entry per CDR3 protein. The repertoire holds hundreds of thousands of distinct CDR3 sequences, with roughly 15% as singletons. Time point denoted: newly diagnosed GD, antithyroid drugs for less than 3 months. PBMC-derived RNA was used for the TCR library. The data also belong to a second study, concerning T cells in Graves' hyperthyroidism and ophthalmopathy.

This specimen consisted of peripheral blood mononuclear cells (PBMCs), obtained at new diagnosis, from a patient treated with antithyroid drugs. These receptors came from a woman aged 30 to 39 with Graves disease.

This clonotype was detected many times. The chain employs TRBV6-1 and TRBJ2-7; D is unresolved. Germline V gene data show CDR1 as MNHNS and CDR2 as SASEGT. This CDR3 comprises 14 residues. V was cut by 0 bases and J by 4 bases, with 10 bases left in between. CDR3 loop: CASSEAGSRYEQYF. The CDR3 DNA is TGTGCCAGCAGTGAAGCAGGCAGTAGATACGAGCAGTACTTC.

V and J are TRBV20-1 and TRBJ2-7; 12 bases agree with TRBD1. Trimming at V came to 5 bases and at J to 5 bases, leaving 10 bases not matched to a gene. The CDR3 is 15 amino acids. From germline, CDR1 is DFQATT and CDR2 SNEGSKA (reference sequence). The CDR3 reads CSAAGTGGFKDEQYF. The CDR3 nucleotides read TGCAGTGCTGCCGGGACAGGGGGCTTTAAAGACGAGCAGTACTTC.

This clonotype has only a few counts. The chain uses TRBV7-9 and TRBJ2-1; a possible D gene is TRBD2 (7 bases). V was trimmed by 1 base and J by 8 bases, leaving 15 bases between them. Germline V lookup: CDR1 SEHNR, CDR2 FQNEAQ (reference sequence). The CDR3 totals 15 residues. This CDR3 is CASSLGGGAEYEQFF. The CDR3 coding sequence is TGTGCCAGCAGCTTAGGGGGGGGCGCAGAATATGAGCAGTTCTTC.

The chain links TRBV3-1 to TRBJ2-2; D unresolved. Per germline, CDR1 LGHDT and CDR2 YNNKEL (reference sequence). This CDR3 is built from 13 residues. V gave up 3 bases and J gave up 2 bases, with 4 bases separating them. The CDR3 reads CASSHQNTGELFF. CDR3 in DNA: TGTGCCAGCAGCCATCAAAACACCGGGGAGCTGTTTTTT.

This clonotype turned up a few times. The chain recombines TRBV27 with TRBJ2-7; tentative D call: TRBD2 (6 bases). Germline assignment: CDR1 MNHEY and CDR2 SMNVEV (reference sequence). V shed 5 bases and J shed 7 bases, with 21 bases lying between them. This CDR3 is 15 amino acids long. In nucleotides, the CDR3 is TGTGCCAGCAGTCTCACTAGCCCCAACCAGGGAGAGCAGTACTTC. Its translation: CASSLTSPNQGEQYF.

This clonotype was recorded at least ten times. The chain employs TRBV20-1 and TRBJ1-5; no clear D. Germline loops: CDR1 DFQATT, CDR2 SNEGSKA (reference sequence). Trimming left V 2 bases short and J 3 bases short, with 11 bases between. The CDR3 spans 14 residues. The CDR3 DNA is TGCAGTGCTAGACGAGGTACGGCCAATCAGCCCCAGCATTTT. Its translation: CSARRGTANQPQHF.

The chain couples TRBV18 to TRBJ2-1; D gene uncertain. V was pared by 2 bases and J by 7 bases, with 12 bases between. The germline CDR1 and CDR2 sequences are KGHSH and LQKENI. This CDR3 contains 14 residues. CDR3: CASSPVTILNEQFF. DNA for the CDR3: TGTGCCAGCTCACCAGTTACAATTCTGAATGAGCAGTTCTTC.

This chain uses TRBV30 with TRBJ2-7; 9 nucleotides line up with TRBD1. V was pared by 3 bases and J by 4 bases, with 7 bases of the junction left unmatched. The germline V gene has CDR1 GTSNPN and CDR2 SVGIG (reference sequence). This CDR3 has 14 residues. DNA of the CDR3: TGTGCCTGGAGCTCGGGGACAGGGACTTACGAGCAGTACTTC. Amino acids: CAWSSGTGTYEQYF.

This clonotype was seen a few times. This rearrangement joins TRBV12-3 or TRBV12-4 to TRBJ2-1; D is undetermined. V lost 2 bases and J lost 7, with 21 bases in between. There are 17 residues in the CDR3. DNA of the CDR3: TGTGCCAGCAGTTTATTTACGGCGGTGGGCAAGGCGAATGAGCAGTTCTTC. This sequence encodes CASSLFTAVGKANEQFF.

In this sample, this clonotype turned up many times. The chain uses TRBV6-1 and TRBJ1-6; perhaps TRBD1 as D (5 bases). The CDR3 length is 14 residues. CDR1 and CDR2 from the germline V gene are MNHNS and SASEGT. The V end was cut by 3 bases, the J end by 10 bases, with 13 bases between. As DNA, the CDR3 is TGTGCCAGCAGTGACAGGGTGGGGGACTCACCCCTCCACTTT. Protein product: CASSDRVGDSPLHF.

At least ten counts were recorded for this clonotype. V usage is TRBV7-2 and J usage is TRBJ1-5; 9 positions match TRBD1. CDR3 length: 16 amino acids. Germline V gene data show CDR1 as SGHTA and CDR2 as FQGNSA. V shed 4 bases and J 7 bases; nucleotides not matched to a gene: 11. The CDR3 nucleotides read TGTGCCAGCAGCTCCGGACAGGGGTGGGCAGGGCAGCCCCAGCATTTT. This sequence encodes CASSSGQGWAGQPQHF.

This clonotype was recorded at least ten times. The rearrangement uses TRBV10-3 and TRBJ2-1; possible D gene TRBD2, 7 bases. V shed 4 bases and J shed 5 bases, with 24 bases lying between them. Germline lookup yields CDR1 ENHRY and CDR2 SYGVKD. The CDR3 is 18 amino acids. CDR3: CAISVGWEGMRGNNEQFF. The CDR3 nucleotides read TGTGCCATCAGTGTCGGATGGGAGGGAATGAGGGGGAACAATGAGCAGTTCTTC.

Many counts were recorded for this clonotype. The chain combines TRBV12-3 or TRBV12-4 with TRBJ2-5; 8 positions agree with TRBD2. Trimming at V came to 1 base and at J to 5 bases, leaving 9 bases not matched to a gene. This CDR3 spans 16 amino acids. CDR3 region: CASSLVGGGIGETQYF. DNA of the CDR3: TGTGCCAGCAGTTTAGTTGGCGGGGGGATAGGGGAGACCCAGTACTTC.

This clonotype has a handful of counts. V and J are TRBV20-1 and TRBJ2-7; unclear D gene. The ends were cut back, 6 bases at V and 4 bases at J, with 19 bases in the middle. This CDR3 is 14 amino acids long. Looked up from germline, CDR1 is DFQATT and CDR2 is SNEGSKA (reference sequence). The chain's CDR3 is CSAEPPEPMYEQYF. The CDR3, as DNA: TGCAGTGCGGAACCCCCCGAACCGATGTACGAGCAGTACTTC.

V usage is TRBV11-2 and J usage is TRBJ2-3; 8 bases fit TRBD1. V was clipped by 3 bases and J by 3 bases; unmatched bases: 8. Germline values: CDR1 SGHAT, CDR2 FQNNGV. The CDR3 has 16 residues. CDR3 residues: CASSLEQGARTDTQYF. CDR3 in DNA: TGTGCCAGCAGCTTGGAGCAGGGGGCGCGAACAGATACGCAGTATTTT.

The rearrangement links TRBV19 to TRBJ1-4, with D tentatively TRBD1 (5 bases). Germline V gene lookup returns CDR1 LNHDA and CDR2 SQIVND (reference sequence). The V and J ends lost 11 bases and 3 bases respectively, with 16 bases between them. The CDR3 consists of 14 residues. Here the CDR3 DNA reads TGTGCCGCCGGGGGAAGGGTTGCTAATGAAAAACTGTTTTTT. This sequence encodes CAAGGRVANEKLFF.

In its sample, this clonotype was seen many times. One end of the junction is discordant with germline, which a read error may explain. The chain is built from TRBV5-1 and TRBJ2-2; 11 nucleotides line up with TRBD2. Germline V CDR1 and CDR2: SGHRS, YFSETQ. The CDR3 is 15 residues long. CDR3 residues: CASSLVAGGTGELFF. As DNA, the CDR3 is TGTGCCAGCAGCTTAGTAGCGGGAGGGACCGGGGAGCTGTTTTTT.

The genes are TRBV30 and TRBJ1-5; D ambiguous. Trimming removed 3 bases from V and 9 bases from J, with 21 bases in between. In germline, CDR1 is GTSNPN, CDR2 SVGIG (reference sequence). The CDR3 covers 15 residues. The CDR3 protein is CAWSGSSGGVGPQHF. As DNA, the CDR3 is TGTGCCTGGAGCGGCTCGTCGGGAGGAGTAGGGCCCCAGCATTTT.

The V call is TRBV7-2, the J call TRBJ1-1, with D tentatively TRBD1 (5 bases). Germline CDR1 SGHTA, CDR2 FQGNSA. The CDR3 contains 18 residues. V gave up 5 bases and J gave up 1 base, with 23 bases separating them. The CDR3 coding sequence is TGTGCCAGCAGCGGGGGATTTCTTCGCTCCGGGAAGAACACTGAAGCTTTCTTT. The encoded protein is CASSGGFLRSGKNTEAFF.

The gene calls are TRBV30 and TRBJ2-2; perhaps TRBD1 as D (6 bases). The CDR3 has 16 residues. Germline values: CDR1 GTSNPN, CDR2 SVGIG (reference sequence). Between the trimmed V and J ends, which lost 4 bases and 1 base, there was a span of 16 bases. The CDR3 loop reads CAWKHRWGLNTGELFF. Here the CDR3 DNA reads TGTGCCTGGAAACATAGGTGGGGGCTGAACACCGGGGAGCTGTTTTTT.

This rearrangement joins TRBV7-6 to TRBJ2-1, with TRBD2 identical over 14 bases. Germline V CDR1 and CDR2: SGHVS, FNYEAQ. V lost 5 bases and J lost 14; bases outside the gene matches: 5. The CDR3 is 13 residues long. CDR3 region: CASSLGGLAGEFF. The CDR3 DNA sequence: TGTGCCAGCAGCCTGGGGGGACTAGCGGGAGAGTTCTTC.

Many counts were recorded for this clonotype. This sequence joins TRBV7-9 and TRBJ2-7; tentatively, D is TRBD1 (5 bases). Trimming removed 4 bases at V and 2 bases at J, with 15 bases between. The CDR3 is 15 amino acids. Looked up from germline, CDR1 is SEHNR and CDR2 is FQNEAQ (reference sequence). The CDR3 sequence is CASSSPMTAPYEQYF. The DNA for the CDR3 is TGTGCCAGCAGCTCCCCGATGACAGCTCCCTACGAGCAGTACTTC.

The chain links TRBV9 to TRBJ2-7; no clear D. This CDR3 contains 12 residues. V lost 3 bases, J lost 6 bases, and 10 bases lay in between. The germline V gene has CDR1 SGDLS and CDR2 YYNGEE. CDR3 sequence reads: CASSASVGEQYF. The CDR3 coding sequence is TGTGCCAGCAGCGCCTCAGTGGGCGAGCAGTACTTC.

This clonotype was recorded a few times. J is TRBJ2-1 and V is TRBV24-1, with D perhaps assigned TRBD1 or TRBD2 (5 bases each). The CDR3 loop spans 16 amino acids. CDR1 is KGHDR, CDR2 SFDVKD, per germline. With 3 bases removed from V and 8 bases from J, the gap between germline ends came to 19 bases. CDR3 coding DNA: TGTGCCACCAGTGATCCCGCAGGCGGGCAGGGCGATGAGCAGTTCTTC. This gives the protein CATSDPAGGQGDEQFF.

This clonotype came up many times. The chain carries TRBV7-3 and TRBJ2-2; 10 nucleotides align to TRBD2. The CDR3 length is 15 residues. Germline CDR1 is SGHTA and CDR2 is FQGTGA. J was trimmed by 6 bases and V by 5 bases; bases with no gene match: 6. The CDR3 here is CASSLRAGGAGELFF. For the CDR3, the DNA is TGTGCCAGCAGCCTGAGAGCGGGAGGGGCCGGGGAGCTGTTTTTT.

Turning to this clonotype: Since a far larger clone is one base different, this is likely a read error. The genes are TRBV6-1 and TRBJ2-7; TRBD2 matches at 14 bases. In germline, CDR1 is MNHNS, CDR2 SASEGT. The CDR3 covers 15 residues. Germline trimming cut 10 bases from V and 7 bases from J; bases unmatched to any gene: 12. The CDR3 reads CAISGTSGGPYEQYF. The CDR3 DNA is TGTGCCATCAGCGGGACTAGCGGGGGTCCGTATGAGCAGTACTTC.

A remark on this clonotype: A much more abundant neighbour one base away suggests this may be a read error. Here the CDR3 omits its conserved ending phenylalanine or tryptophan, so a read error is the likely source. The genes are TRBV12-3 or TRBV12-4 and TRBJ2-7; 8 nucleotides match TRBD1. The ends lost 5 bases at V and 4 bases at J; junction bases unmatched: 13. This CDR3 is 16 amino acids long. The CDR3: CASSPRTGSGLYEQYL. The CDR3 bases are TGTGCCAGCAGTCCTAGGACAGGGTCGGGTTTGTACGAGCAGTACCTC.

This chain uses TRBV3-1 with TRBJ2-1; TRBD1 matches 7 bases. The end of the DNA fits TRBJ2-5 better, so the J call may be wrong. The CDR3 extends over 15 amino acids. Per germline, CDR1 LGHDT and CDR2 YNNKEL (reference sequence). Here the CDR3 reads CASSHTVGTAKTQYF. CDR3 in DNA: TGTGCCAGCAGCCACACCGTTGGGACAGCAAAGACCCAGTACTTC.

The chain joins TRBV7-8 to TRBJ2-5; unclear D gene. The ends were cut back, 4 bases at V and 5 bases at J, with 14 bases in the middle. Germline V gene sequence: CDR1 SGHVS, CDR2 FQNEAQ. The CDR3 totals 14 residues. CDR3 bases: TGTGCCAGCAGCTCGGAACTGACGGTGGAGACCCAGTACTTC. Residues: CASSSELTVETQYF. Combining the CDR3 with reference TRBV7-8 and TRBJ2-5 gives the whole variable domain GAGVSQSPRYKVAKRGQDVALRCDPISGHVSLFWYQQALGQGPEFLTYFQNEAQLDKSGLPSDRFFAERPEGSVSTLKIQRTQQEDSAVYLCASSSELTVETQYFGPGTRLLVL.

In its sample, this clonotype was seen once. A much bigger clone sits one base away, suggesting this may be a read error. DNA for the CDR3: TGTGCCGCCGAAGGGAGGACTGAAGCTTTCTTT. Amino acid sequence: CAAEGRTEAFF. V gene TRBV15 combines with J gene TRBJ1-1; unclear D gene. Germline V gene sequence: CDR1 LNHNV, CDR2 YYDKDF (reference sequence). The CDR3 totals 11 residues. Trimming shortened V by 11 bases and J by 5 bases, and 12 bases separated the two germline ends.